These T cell receptor beta chains were read from a single sample in a study of blood T cell repertoires in COVID-19. Profiled with immunoSEQ multiplex PCR; TCRdb holds only in-frame clones, not every one. The sample has 97,000 or so clones; 70% to 90% are singletons. The sequencing sample was made of peripheral blood. Receptors were obtained from a man aged 55-75 years with acute or convalescent COVID-19. Both conserved end residues are part of each CDR3. Each record gives: clone size, J gene, D gene, V gene, CDR3 protein, CDR3 DNA. D genes are given only for firm matches. A clone size is listed for some rows: how often the clone was seen (once, few, many), or a class if it is expanded.

>few|TRBJ1-2|NA|TRBV5-6
CASERGMGYGYTF
TGTGCCAGTGAGAGAGGGATGGGCTATGGCTACACCTTC
>NA|TRBJ1-5|TRBD1|TRBV12-3/TRBV12-4
CASTRQGQPQHF
TGTGCCAGCACGAGACAGGGTCAGCCCCAGCATTTT
>NA|TRBJ2-1|TRBD2|TRBV7-9
CASRPQRGTPRNNEQFF
TGTGCCAGCAGACCTCAGCGGGGGACCCCTAGGAACAATGAGCAGTTCTTC
>few|TRBJ1-2|NA|TRBV11-2
CASSFTAGDYGYTF
TGTGCCAGCAGCTTCACGGCAGGGGACTATGGCTACACCTTC
>NA|TRBJ1-5|NA|TRBV30
CAWSVNSFHQPQHF
TGTGCCTGGAGTGTAAACTCATTTCATCAGCCCCAGCATTTT
>NA|TRBJ1-5|TRBD1|TRBV19
CASSLDRAHQPQHF
TGTGCCAGTAGTCTCGACAGGGCTCATCAGCCCCAGCATTTT
>NA|TRBJ1-1|NA|TRBV3-1/TRBV3-2
CASSQGYGGPLEAFF
TGTGCCAGCAGCCAAGGGTACGGGGGACCCCTTGAAGCTTTCTTT
>NA|TRBJ2-1|TRBD1|TRBV10-1
CASSDPGQGYNEQFF
TGCGCCAGCAGTGACCCCGGACAGGGCTACAATGAGCAGTTCTTC
>NA|TRBJ2-7|NA|TRBV6-5
CASEPRTSGSYEQYF
TGTGCCAGCGAGCCCCGGACATCGGGCTCCTACGAGCAGTACTTC
>NA|TRBJ1-2|NA|TRBV6-2/TRBV6-3
CASSHSGSGYTF
TGTGCCAGCAGTCATTCGGGTAGTGGCTACACCTTC
>NA|TRBJ2-1|NA|TRBV4-3
CASSQNHGVGGSYNEQFF
TGCGCCAGCAGCCAGAACCACGGGGTCGGGGGATCCTACAATGAGCAGTTCTTC
>NA|TRBJ1-5|NA|TRBV7-2
CASSSNGVTGQPQHF
TGTGCCAGCAGCTCAAACGGTGTCACAGGGCAGCCCCAGCATTTT
>NA|TRBJ2-2|NA|TRBV3-1/TRBV3-2
CASSRGGGPGELFF
TGTGCCAGCAGCCGTGGAGGGGGCCCCGGGGAGCTGTTTTTT
>NA|TRBJ2-3|TRBD2|TRBV29-1
CSSGLAGSTDTQYF
TGCAGCTCAGGACTAGCGGGGAGCACAGATACGCAGTATTTT
>NA|TRBJ1-5|NA|TRBV5-8
CASSFPGPQPQHF
TGTGCCAGCAGCTTCCCAGGGCCGCAGCCCCAGCATTTT
>NA|TRBJ2-1|TRBD2|TRBV5-1
CASSIGLAGRFLYNEQFF
TGCGCCAGCAGCATCGGACTAGCGGGGAGGTTCCTCTACAATGAGCAGTTCTTC
>NA|TRBJ1-3|NA|TRBV4-1
CASSPDGGTIYF
TGCGCCAGCAGCCCAGATGGCGGGACCATATATTTT
>NA|TRBJ2-4|NA|TRBV18
CASSPRLQGLAKNIQYF
TGTGCCAGCTCACCACGACTCCAGGGGCTAGCCAAAAACATTCAGTACTTC
>NA|TRBJ1-1|TRBD1|TRBV29-1
CSVEVRGQGFTEAFF
TGCAGCGTTGAAGTCAGGGGACAGGGATTCACTGAAGCTTTCTTT
>NA|TRBJ1-2|NA|TRBV20-1
CSAGNFHGYTF
TGCAGTGCCGGGAACTTCCATGGCTACACCTTC
>NA|TRBJ1-1|NA|TRBV2
CASITREGGTEAFF
TGTGCCAGCATTACCAGGGAAGGTGGCACTGAAGCTTTCTTT
>NA|TRBJ1-3|NA|TRBV5-4
CASSTDSGSGNTIYF
TGTGCCAGCAGCACGGACAGCGGCTCTGGAAACACCATATATTTT
>once|TRBJ2-3|TRBD1|TRBV6-5
CASSYKWTGDTQYF
TGTGCCAGCAGTTACAAATGGACAGGGGATACGCAGTATTTT
>NA|TRBJ1-5|NA|TRBV7-8
CASSNSAPVQPQHF
TGTGCCAGCAGCAATTCCGCTCCGGTTCAGCCCCAGCATTTT
>NA|TRBJ2-2|TRBD2|TRBV9
CASSVGSGRGVGELFF
TGTGCCAGCAGCGTAGGGAGCGGGAGAGGAGTCGGGGAGCTGTTTTTT
>NA|TRBJ1-5|TRBD1|TRBV12-3/TRBV12-4
CASSQGGDQPQHF
TGTGCCAGCAGTCAAGGGGGCGACCAGCCCCAGCATTTT
>NA|TRBJ2-5|TRBD2|TRBV7-2
CASSLRGSAGGQETQYF
TGTGCCAGCAGCTTGCGTGGATCGGCGGGGGGGCAAGAGACCCAGTACTTC
>few|TRBJ2-5|NA|TRBV5-1
CASSQQLAGQETQYF
TGCGCCAGCAGCCAACAACTAGCAGGTCAAGAGACCCAGTACTTC
>NA|TRBJ1-2|NA|TRBV5-6
CASSLESRYGYTF
TGTGCCAGCAGCTTGGAGTCCAGGTATGGCTACACCTTC
>NA|TRBJ1-3|TRBD1|TRBV25-1
CASSGTGGNTIYF
TGTGCCAGCAGTGGAACAGGGGGCAACACCATATATTTT
>NA|TRBJ1-1|NA|TRBV2
CASSPRGLQNTEAFF
TGTGCCAGCAGTCCCCGAGGGTTACAGAACACTGAAGCTTTCTTT
>NA|TRBJ2-2|NA|TRBV7-9
CASSREATGELFF
TGTGCCAGCAGCCGAGAGGCCACCGGGGAGCTGTTTTTT
>NA|TRBJ2-7|TRBD1|TRBV6-5
CASSPGLTGDEQYF
TGTGCCAGCAGTCCGGGCCTCACAGGGGACGAGCAGTACTTC
>NA|TRBJ1-2|NA|TRBV29-1
CSVEEGALLRGYTF
TGCAGCGTTGAAGAGGGGGCCCTCCTTCGGGGCTACACCTTC
>once|TRBJ2-1|NA|TRBV20-1
CSASYLGEQFF
TGCAGTGCCTCCTACTTGGGCGAGCAGTTCTTC
>NA|TRBJ1-1|NA|TRBV6-1
CASSEEALKAFF
TGTGCCAGCAGTGAGGAGGCCTTAAAAGCTTTCTTT
>NA|TRBJ1-3|NA|TRBV9
CASSAENSGNTIYF
TGTGCCAGCAGCGCGGAGAACTCTGGAAACACCATATATTTT
>NA|TRBJ1-4|NA|TRBV19
CASSRLGQATNEKLFF
TGTGCCAGTAGTCGCCTAGGACAAGCAACTAATGAAAAACTGTTTTTT
>NA|TRBJ2-1|TRBD1|TRBV11-3
CASSPGTGDGEQFF
TGTGCCAGCAGCCCCGGGACAGGGGATGGTGAGCAGTTCTTC
>NA|TRBJ2-5|TRBD2|TRBV29-1
CSGGLAGGRETQYF
TGCAGCGGGGGACTAGCGGGAGGGCGAGAGACCCAGTACTTC
>NA|TRBJ1-5|NA|TRBV3-1/TRBV3-2
CASSQTNRVNQPQHF
TGTGCCAGCAGCCAAACGAACAGGGTAAATCAGCCCCAGCATTTT
>NA|TRBJ2-1|NA|TRBV6-6
CASRASPYNEQFF
TGTGCCAGCAGGGCTAGCCCGTACAATGAGCAGTTCTTC
>NA|TRBJ2-3|TRBD2|TRBV5-4
CASSLEVAGLADTQYF
TGTGCCAGCAGCTTGGAGGTAGCGGGGCTCGCAGATACGCAGTATTTT
>NA|TRBJ1-5|NA|TRBV28
CASKTGTSLQPQHF
TGTGCCAGCAAAACAGGTACTTCTCTCCAGCCCCAGCATTTT
>NA|TRBJ2-4|NA|TRBV6-1
CASSEAYSGSTSAKNIQYF
TGTGCCAGCAGTGAAGCCTATTCGGGGTCAACGTCGGCCAAAAACATTCAGTACTTC
>NA|TRBJ1-1|NA|TRBV6-6
CASSYWGGEAFF
TGTGCCAGCAGTTACTGGGGGGGTGAAGCTTTCTTT
>NA|TRBJ2-1|NA|TRBV5-5
CASSSLSGKSYNEQFF
TGTGCCAGCAGCTCGCTGTCAGGGAAGTCCTACAATGAGCAGTTCTTC
>NA|TRBJ2-3|TRBD1|TRBV3-1/TRBV3-2
CASSQGQGHTDTQYF
TGTGCCAGCAGCCAAGGACAGGGACACACAGATACGCAGTATTTT
>NA|TRBJ2-7|TRBD1|TRBV5-6
CASSPTGNEQYF
TGTGCCAGCAGCCCGACAGGGAACGAGCAGTACTTC
>once|TRBJ2-2|TRBD2|TRBV5-6
CASSPGLAGVNTGELFF
TGTGCCAGCAGCCCCGGACTAGCGGGAGTAAACACCGGGGAGCTGTTTTTT
>medium-sized|TRBJ2-1|TRBD1|TRBV24-1
CATSDSGTAYNEQFF
TGTGCCACCAGTGATTCCGGGACAGCATACAATGAGCAGTTCTTC
>NA|TRBJ2-7|TRBD1|TRBV19
CASSTDRALSYEQYF
TGTGCCAGTAGTACCGACAGGGCCCTCTCCTACGAGCAGTACTTC
>few|TRBJ1-5|TRBD1|TRBV27
CASRLTGLDNQPQHF
TGTGCCAGCAGGTTGACAGGGCTAGACAATCAGCCCCAGCATTTT